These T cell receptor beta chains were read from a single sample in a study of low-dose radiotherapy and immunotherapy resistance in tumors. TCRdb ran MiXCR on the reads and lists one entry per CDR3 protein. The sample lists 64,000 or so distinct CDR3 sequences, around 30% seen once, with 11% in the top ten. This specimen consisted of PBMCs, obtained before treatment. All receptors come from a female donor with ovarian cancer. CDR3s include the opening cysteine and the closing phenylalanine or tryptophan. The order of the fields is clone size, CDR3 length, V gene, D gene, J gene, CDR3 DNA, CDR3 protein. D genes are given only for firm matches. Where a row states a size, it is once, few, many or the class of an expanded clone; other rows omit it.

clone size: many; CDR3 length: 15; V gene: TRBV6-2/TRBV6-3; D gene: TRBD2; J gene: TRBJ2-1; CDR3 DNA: TGTGCCAGCACCAGGGGACTAGCGGGAACTAATGAGCAGTTCTTC; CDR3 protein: CASTRGLAGTNEQFF
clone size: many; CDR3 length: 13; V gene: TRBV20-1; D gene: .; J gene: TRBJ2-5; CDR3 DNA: TGCAGTGCTACAGACAGGAACCAAGAGACCCAGTACTTC; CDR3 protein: CSATDRNQETQYF
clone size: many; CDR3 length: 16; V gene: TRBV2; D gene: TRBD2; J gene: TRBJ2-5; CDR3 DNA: TGTGCCAGCAGCGCCGGGACTAGCGGGGTACAAGAGACCCAGTACTTC; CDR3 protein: CASSAGTSGVQETQYF
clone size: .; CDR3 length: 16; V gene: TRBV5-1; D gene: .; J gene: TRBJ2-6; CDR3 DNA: TGCGCCAGCAGCTTGGCCTTGGGGGCTGGGGCCAACGTCCTGACTTTC; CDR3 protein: CASSLALGAGANVLTF
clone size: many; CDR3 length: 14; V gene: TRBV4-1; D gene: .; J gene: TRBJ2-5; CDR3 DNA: TGCGCCAGCAGCTCTACGGGACAACAAGAGACCCAGTACTTC; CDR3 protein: CASSSTGQQETQYF
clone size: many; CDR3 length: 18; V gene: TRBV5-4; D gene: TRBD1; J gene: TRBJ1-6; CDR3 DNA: TGTGCCAGCAGCCCGGGACAGGGGGGATCCTCCTATAATTCACCCCTCCACTTT; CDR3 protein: CASSPGQGGSSYNSPLHF
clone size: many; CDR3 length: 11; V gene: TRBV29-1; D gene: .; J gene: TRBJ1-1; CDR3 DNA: TGCAGCGTTGAAGATCCACCTGAAGCTTTCTTT; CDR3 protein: CSVEDPPEAFF
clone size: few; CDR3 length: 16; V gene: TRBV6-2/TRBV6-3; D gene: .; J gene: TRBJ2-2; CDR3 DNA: TGTGCCAGCAGTTACTCCCAGGGGGGGAACACCGGGGAGCTGTTTTTT; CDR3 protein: CASSYSQGGNTGELFF
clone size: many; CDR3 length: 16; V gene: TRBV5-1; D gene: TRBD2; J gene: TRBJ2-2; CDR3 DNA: TGCGCCAGCAGCTTGCTAGCGGGGGAACCTTCCGGGGAGCTGTTTTTT; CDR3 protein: CASSLLAGEPSGELFF
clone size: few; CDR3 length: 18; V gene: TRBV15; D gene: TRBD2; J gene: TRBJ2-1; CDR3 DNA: TGTGCCACCTCCGGCGCCCAAGGTAGCGGGAGGGCCGTCGATGAGCAGTTCTTC; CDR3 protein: CATSGAQGSGRAVDEQFF
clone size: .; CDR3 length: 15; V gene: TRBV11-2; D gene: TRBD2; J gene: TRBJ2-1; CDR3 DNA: TGTGCCAGCAGCTTAGATCGAAGCGGGGGGGCCGATTTGTTCTTC; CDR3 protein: CASSLDRSGGADLFF
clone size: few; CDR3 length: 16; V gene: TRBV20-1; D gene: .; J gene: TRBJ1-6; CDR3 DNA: TGCAGTGCTAGATTCTCGCACGCCTCCTATAATTCACCCCTCCACTTT; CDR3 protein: CSARFSHASYNSPLHF
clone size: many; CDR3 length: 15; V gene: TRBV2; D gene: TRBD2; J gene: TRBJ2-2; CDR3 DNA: TGTGCCAGGGGGACTAGCGGGAGTGCTACCGGGGAGCTGTTTTTT; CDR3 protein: CARGTSGSATGELFF
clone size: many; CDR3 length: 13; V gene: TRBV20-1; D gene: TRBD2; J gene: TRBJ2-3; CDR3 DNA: TGCAGTGCAAAGCGGGGGAGCACAGATACGCAGTATTTT; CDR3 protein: CSAKRGSTDTQYF
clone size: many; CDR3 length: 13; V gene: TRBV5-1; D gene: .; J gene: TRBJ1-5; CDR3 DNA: TGTGCCAGCAGCTTGGGCAGCAATCAGCCCCAGCATTTT; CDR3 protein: CASSLGSNQPQHF